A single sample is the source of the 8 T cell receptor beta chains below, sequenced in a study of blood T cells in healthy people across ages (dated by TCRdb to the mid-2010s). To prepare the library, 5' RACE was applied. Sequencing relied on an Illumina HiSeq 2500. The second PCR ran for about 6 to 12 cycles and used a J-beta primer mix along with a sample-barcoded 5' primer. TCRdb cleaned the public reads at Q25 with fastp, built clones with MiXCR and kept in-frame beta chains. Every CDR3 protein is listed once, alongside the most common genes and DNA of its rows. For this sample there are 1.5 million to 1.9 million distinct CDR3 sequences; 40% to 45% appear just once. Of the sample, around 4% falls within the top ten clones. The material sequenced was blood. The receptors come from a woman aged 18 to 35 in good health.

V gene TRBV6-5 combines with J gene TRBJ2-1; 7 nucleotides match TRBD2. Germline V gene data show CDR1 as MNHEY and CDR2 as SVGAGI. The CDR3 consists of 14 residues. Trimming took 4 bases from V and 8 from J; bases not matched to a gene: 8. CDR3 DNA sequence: TGTGCCAGCAGTTCAGAGCGGGGAGCGTATGAGCAGTTCTTC. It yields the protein CASSSERGAYEQFF.

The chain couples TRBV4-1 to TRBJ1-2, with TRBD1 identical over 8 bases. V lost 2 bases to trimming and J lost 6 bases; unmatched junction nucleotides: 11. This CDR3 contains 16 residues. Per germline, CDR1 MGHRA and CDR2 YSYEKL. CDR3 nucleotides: TGCGCCAGCAGCCAATTTACAGGGGGGCTCATCGATGGCTACACCTTC. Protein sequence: CASSQFTGGLIDGYTF.

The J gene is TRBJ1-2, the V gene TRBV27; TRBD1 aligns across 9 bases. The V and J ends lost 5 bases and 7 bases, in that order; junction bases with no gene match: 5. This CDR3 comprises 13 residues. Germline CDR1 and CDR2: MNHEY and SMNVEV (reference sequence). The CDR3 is CASSPRTGAGYTF. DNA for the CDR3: TGTGCCAGCAGTCCGCGGACAGGGGCTGGCTACACCTTC.

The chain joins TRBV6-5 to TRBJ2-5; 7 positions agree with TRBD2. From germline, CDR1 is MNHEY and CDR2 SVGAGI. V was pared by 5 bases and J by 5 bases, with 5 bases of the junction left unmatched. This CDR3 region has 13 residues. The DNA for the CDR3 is TGTGCCAGCAGTAGGACTAGGGCGGAGACCCAGTACTTC. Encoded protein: CASSRTRAETQYF.

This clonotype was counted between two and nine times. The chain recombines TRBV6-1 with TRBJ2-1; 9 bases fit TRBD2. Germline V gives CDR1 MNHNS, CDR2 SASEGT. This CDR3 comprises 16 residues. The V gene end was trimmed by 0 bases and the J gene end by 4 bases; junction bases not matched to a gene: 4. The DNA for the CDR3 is TGTGCCAGCAGTGAAGCCCTTCTAGCGGGGTACAATGAGCAGTTCTTC. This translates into CASSEALLAGYNEQFF.

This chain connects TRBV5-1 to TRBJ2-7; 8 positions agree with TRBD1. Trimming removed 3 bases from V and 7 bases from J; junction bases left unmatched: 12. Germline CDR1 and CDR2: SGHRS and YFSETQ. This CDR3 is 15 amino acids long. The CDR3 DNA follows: TGCGCCAGCAGCTCCGACAGGGGTTTAGCCAATGAGCAGTACTTC. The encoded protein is CASSSDRGLANEQYF.

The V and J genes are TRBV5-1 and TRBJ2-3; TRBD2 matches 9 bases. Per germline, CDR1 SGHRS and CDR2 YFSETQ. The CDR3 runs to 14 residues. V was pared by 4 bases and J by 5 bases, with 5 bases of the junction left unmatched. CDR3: CASSKGLALDTQYF. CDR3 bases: TGCGCCAGCAGCAAGGGACTAGCTTTAGATACGCAGTATTTT.

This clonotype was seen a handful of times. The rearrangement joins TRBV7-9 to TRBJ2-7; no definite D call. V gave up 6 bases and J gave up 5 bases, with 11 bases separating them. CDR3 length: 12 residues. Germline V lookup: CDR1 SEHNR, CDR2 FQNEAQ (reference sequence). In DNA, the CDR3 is TGTGCCAGCAGGGTCAGTAACAACGAGCAGTACTTC. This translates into CASRVSNNEQYF.